Listed below are T cell receptor beta chains from one sample, sequenced in a study of CD8 T cells in Susac syndrome. Each CDR3 protein gets one entry after TCRdb re-called the immunoSEQ multiplex PCR reads with MiXCR. Here the sample spans under 550,000 distinct CDR3 sequences, approximately 89% being singletons. The sample taken for sequencing was CD8+ T cells from PBMCs. The receptors come from a human donor with multiple sclerosis. The CDR3 runs from the conserved cysteine through the conserved F or W. The order of the fields is J gene, V gene, D gene, clone size, CDR3 DNA, CDR3 protein. D genes are given only for firm matches. Clone size is given for some rows only: seen once, a few or many times, or a class if the clone is expanded.

j_call: TRBJ2-1; v_call: TRBV27; d_call: TRBD2; clone_size: NA; cdr3_nt: TGTGCCAGCCTCGGGGGGGGCTCCTACAATGAGCAGTTCTTC; cdr3_aa: CASLGGGSYNEQFF
j_call: TRBJ2-7; v_call: TRBV7-8; d_call: NA; clone_size: NA; cdr3_nt: TGTGCCAGCAGCTTAGTGGCAGTCCACGAGCAGTACTTC; cdr3_aa: CASSLVAVHEQYF
j_call: TRBJ2-7; v_call: TRBV2; d_call: NA; clone_size: NA; cdr3_nt: TGTGCCAGCAGTGGCGGCAAGGGGGAGACTACGAGGCAGTACTTC; cdr3_aa: CASSGGKGETTRQYF
j_call: TRBJ1-4; v_call: TRBV3-1; d_call: NA; clone_size: NA; cdr3_nt: TGTGCCAGCAGCCAAGAAGAAACCTACGGAGGGGAAAAACTGTTTTTT; cdr3_aa: CASSQEETYGGEKLFF
j_call: TRBJ1-4; v_call: TRBV28; d_call: TRBD1; clone_size: NA; cdr3_nt: TGTGCCAGCAGTCAATGGGACAGGGGAGACGAGGATGAAAAACTGTTTTTT; cdr3_aa: CASSQWDRGDEDEKLFF
j_call: TRBJ1-1; v_call: TRBV9; d_call: NA; clone_size: NA; cdr3_nt: TGTGCCAGCAGCGCATCGATGCTACAGGTGAACACTGAAGCTTTCTTT; cdr3_aa: CASSASMLQVNTEAFF
j_call: TRBJ2-7; v_call: TRBV5-6; d_call: TRBD1; clone_size: NA; cdr3_nt: TGTGCCAGCAGCCCCCTCCCAGGACAGGGAGCCTACGAGCAGTACTTC; cdr3_aa: CASSPLPGQGAYEQYF
j_call: TRBJ2-3; v_call: TRBV27; d_call: NA; clone_size: few; cdr3_nt: TGTGCCAGCAGTTTATACGACACAGATACGCAGTATTTT; cdr3_aa: CASSLYDTDTQYF
j_call: TRBJ1-1; v_call: TRBV29-1; d_call: NA; clone_size: NA; cdr3_nt: TGCAGCGTTGTTGGAAACACTGAAGCTTTCTTT; cdr3_aa: CSVVGNTEAFF
j_call: TRBJ1-1; v_call: TRBV7-9; d_call: TRBD1; clone_size: NA; cdr3_nt: TGTGCCAGCAGACCCGAGGACAGGGATGAAGCTTTCTTT; cdr3_aa: CASRPEDRDEAFF
j_call: TRBJ2-2; v_call: TRBV18; d_call: NA; clone_size: NA; cdr3_nt: TGTGCCAGCCCCAGACTAGATGACACCGGGGAGCTGTTTTTT; cdr3_aa: CASPRLDDTGELFF
j_call: TRBJ2-5; v_call: TRBV30; d_call: TRBD1; clone_size: NA; cdr3_nt: TGTGCCTGGAGCGCAGCCCCCGGGACAGGGCGGTGGGAGACCCAGTACTTC; cdr3_aa: CAWSAAPGTGRWETQYF
j_call: TRBJ2-5; v_call: TRBV20-1; d_call: TRBD2; clone_size: NA; cdr3_nt: TGCAGTGCTAGAATTCTAGCGGAGCAAGAGACCCAGTACTTC; cdr3_aa: CSARILAEQETQYF
j_call: TRBJ1-5; v_call: TRBV12-3/TRBV12-4; d_call: TRBD1; clone_size: NA; cdr3_nt: TGTGCCAGCAGTTTTCTGTCACGAATTTCGATCTCTTCAGGGACAGAGGATAATCAGCCCCAGCATTTT; cdr3_aa: CASSFLSRISISSGTEDNQPQHF
j_call: TRBJ2-5; v_call: TRBV7-8; d_call: NA; clone_size: NA; cdr3_nt: TGTGCCAGCAGCTTAGGGGCATTCCCCCAAGAGACCCAGTACTTC; cdr3_aa: CASSLGAFPQETQYF
j_call: TRBJ1-5; v_call: TRBV30; d_call: NA; clone_size: NA; cdr3_nt: TGTGCCTGGAGTGCTCAGGGCCACCAGCCCCAGCATTTT; cdr3_aa: CAWSAQGHQPQHF
j_call: TRBJ2-2; v_call: TRBV7-9; d_call: NA; clone_size: NA; cdr3_nt: TGTGCCAGCAGCTCATTCAGGCCAGCCGGGGAGCTGTTTTTT; cdr3_aa: CASSSFRPAGELFF
j_call: TRBJ1-1; v_call: TRBV30; d_call: TRBD1; clone_size: NA; cdr3_nt: TGTGCCTGGGGAACTGGGACAGGGGAGGGTGAAGCTTTCTTT; cdr3_aa: CAWGTGTGEGEAFF
j_call: TRBJ2-7; v_call: TRBV2; d_call: NA; clone_size: NA; cdr3_nt: TGTGCCAGCAGGGACCGGGTTCCCTACGAGCAGTACTTC; cdr3_aa: CASRDRVPYEQYF
j_call: TRBJ2-1; v_call: TRBV5-1; d_call: TRBD1; clone_size: NA; cdr3_nt: TGCGCCAGCAGCTCCCACCGACAGGGCTCCTACAATGAGCAGTTCTTC; cdr3_aa: CASSSHRQGSYNEQFF
j_call: TRBJ2-1; v_call: TRBV5-1; d_call: NA; clone_size: NA; cdr3_nt: TGCGCCAGCAGCTCAAGACAGGCAAGCTCCTACAATGAGCAGTTCTTC; cdr3_aa: CASSSRQASSYNEQFF
j_call: TRBJ2-2; v_call: TRBV27; d_call: NA; clone_size: many; cdr3_nt: TGTGCCAGCAGCTTAAGCACCGGGGAGCTGTTTTTT; cdr3_aa: CASSLSTGELFF
j_call: TRBJ2-3; v_call: TRBV5-5; d_call: NA; clone_size: NA; cdr3_nt: TGTGCCAGCAGCTTAGTCTCTAGCACAGATACGCAGTATTTT; cdr3_aa: CASSLVSSTDTQYF
j_call: TRBJ1-2; v_call: TRBV4-1; d_call: NA; clone_size: NA; cdr3_nt: TGCGCCAGCAGCCTTTACTTAGGGGCTAACTATGGCTACACCTTC; cdr3_aa: CASSLYLGANYGYTF
j_call: TRBJ2-2; v_call: TRBV29-1; d_call: TRBD2; clone_size: NA; cdr3_nt: TGCAGCGTTGAAGTTGGCGGGAGAGGGACCGGGGAGCTGTTTTTT; cdr3_aa: CSVEVGGRGTGELFF
j_call: TRBJ2-1; v_call: TRBV29-1; d_call: TRBD2; clone_size: NA; cdr3_nt: TGCAGCGTGGCGGGAGGGCCCGATGAGCAGTTCTTC; cdr3_aa: CSVAGGPDEQFF
j_call: TRBJ1-5; v_call: TRBV12-3/TRBV12-4; d_call: TRBD1; clone_size: NA; cdr3_nt: TGTGCCAGCAGCGAACAGAGGGGGCTCGGTCAGCCCCAGCATTTT; cdr3_aa: CASSEQRGLGQPQHF
j_call: TRBJ2-1; v_call: TRBV12-3/TRBV12-4; d_call: NA; clone_size: few; cdr3_nt: TGTGCCAGCAGTCCCCTCGATGAGCAGTTCTTC; cdr3_aa: CASSPLDEQFF
j_call: TRBJ2-7; v_call: TRBV5-6; d_call: TRBD1; clone_size: once; cdr3_nt: TGTGCCAGCAGCGACCGGGACAGGGACCTTTGGGAGCAGTACTTC; cdr3_aa: CASSDRDRDLWEQYF
j_call: TRBJ2-1; v_call: TRBV11-3; d_call: TRBD2; clone_size: NA; cdr3_nt: TGTGCCAGCAGCTTGAGCGGGGGCGACCTCAGCGAGCAGTTCTTC; cdr3_aa: CASSLSGGDLSEQFF
j_call: TRBJ2-7; v_call: TRBV3-1; d_call: NA; clone_size: NA; cdr3_nt: TGTGCCAGCAGCACCCGGGACGGCTCCTACGAGCAGTACTTC; cdr3_aa: CASSTRDGSYEQYF
j_call: TRBJ1-2; v_call: TRBV29-1; d_call: TRBD1; clone_size: NA; cdr3_nt: TGCAGCGTTGAAGATGGAACCGGGACAGGGCTCTATGGCTACACCTTC; cdr3_aa: CSVEDGTGTGLYGYTF
j_call: TRBJ1-2; v_call: TRBV29-1; d_call: NA; clone_size: NA; cdr3_nt: TGCAGCGTTGAAGCCGGGGGAGACTATGGCTACACCTTC; cdr3_aa: CSVEAGGDYGYTF
j_call: TRBJ2-1; v_call: TRBV29-1; d_call: TRBD2; clone_size: once; cdr3_nt: TGCAGCGTTGAAGATCCGGCACTAGCGGGAGGCCGCCCCAGGAATGAGCAGTTCTTC; cdr3_aa: CSVEDPALAGGRPRNEQFF
j_call: TRBJ2-3; v_call: TRBV7-9; d_call: NA; clone_size: once; cdr3_nt: TGTGCCAGCAGCTTAGTAGGCTCAGTGGATACGCAGTATTTT; cdr3_aa: CASSLVGSVDTQYF
j_call: TRBJ1-3; v_call: TRBV4-1; d_call: NA; clone_size: NA; cdr3_nt: TGCGCCAGCAGCCAAGTAGGCGCCGTGCCCACCATATATTTT; cdr3_aa: CASSQVGAVPTIYF
j_call: TRBJ2-5; v_call: TRBV9; d_call: TRBD2; clone_size: NA; cdr3_nt: TGTGCCAGCAGCGTACCGACGGGGGGGCAGGAGACCCAGTACTTC; cdr3_aa: CASSVPTGGQETQYF
j_call: TRBJ2-3; v_call: TRBV4-1; d_call: NA; clone_size: NA; cdr3_nt: TGTGCCAGCAGCCAAGATAGGTCAGATACGCAGTATTTT; cdr3_aa: CASSQDRSDTQYF
j_call: TRBJ2-3; v_call: TRBV6-1; d_call: TRBD2; clone_size: NA; cdr3_nt: TGTGCCAGCAGTGTCCGGACTAGCGGAGAGAGCACAGATACGCAGTATTTT; cdr3_aa: CASSVRTSGESTDTQYF
j_call: TRBJ2-2; v_call: TRBV11-2; d_call: NA; clone_size: NA; cdr3_nt: TGTGCCAGCAGCTTAGTTGCCTCGAACACCGGGGAGCTGTTTTTT; cdr3_aa: CASSLVASNTGELFF
j_call: TRBJ1-2; v_call: TRBV28; d_call: NA; clone_size: once; cdr3_nt: TGTGCCAGCAGTTCCTTGACAGAGGAGGGTTTCAAGGGCTACACCTTC; cdr3_aa: CASSSLTEEGFKGYTF
j_call: TRBJ2-2; v_call: TRBV3-1; d_call: NA; clone_size: NA; cdr3_nt: TGTGCCAGCAGCCCGAACGTGGGGGAGCTGTTTTTT; cdr3_aa: CASSPNVGELFF
j_call: TRBJ2-7; v_call: TRBV14; d_call: NA; clone_size: NA; cdr3_nt: TGTGCCAGCAGCCAAGCGGGACTCCTTGCCGAGCAGTACTTC; cdr3_aa: CASSQAGLLAEQYF
j_call: TRBJ1-1; v_call: TRBV6-5; d_call: NA; clone_size: few; cdr3_nt: TGTGCCAGCAGTTACGTGGACAACCGAAACACTGAAGCTTTCTTT; cdr3_aa: CASSYVDNRNTEAFF
j_call: TRBJ1-2; v_call: TRBV7-9; d_call: NA; clone_size: NA; cdr3_nt: TGTGCCAGCAGCGAACCCCCGGGAGCGTATGGCTACACCTTC; cdr3_aa: CASSEPPGAYGYTF
j_call: TRBJ2-7; v_call: TRBV20-1; d_call: TRBD2; clone_size: NA; cdr3_nt: TGCAGTGCGCTAGACTCCGGACTAGCGGGAGCGACCTACGAGCAGTACTTC; cdr3_aa: CSALDSGLAGATYEQYF
j_call: TRBJ2-3; v_call: TRBV2; d_call: NA; clone_size: NA; cdr3_nt: TGTGCCAGCAGTGAGATGCGGGATCCCCCAGATACGCAGTATTTT; cdr3_aa: CASSEMRDPPDTQYF
j_call: TRBJ2-1; v_call: TRBV3-1; d_call: NA; clone_size: NA; cdr3_nt: TGTGCCAGCAGCCAAAGGGACGGAACGTACAATGAGCAGTTCTTC; cdr3_aa: CASSQRDGTYNEQFF
j_call: TRBJ1-6; v_call: TRBV5-1; d_call: NA; clone_size: NA; cdr3_nt: TGCGCCAGCAGCTTGGAGGGGCAGGGACTAATGCAGAATTCACCCCTCCACTTT; cdr3_aa: CASSLEGQGLMQNSPLHF
j_call: TRBJ1-5; v_call: TRBV27; d_call: NA; clone_size: NA; cdr3_nt: TGTGCCAGCAGTTTTCGACGGTTCAATCAGCCCCAGCATTTT; cdr3_aa: CASSFRRFNQPQHF
j_call: TRBJ2-2; v_call: TRBV28; d_call: TRBD1; clone_size: NA; cdr3_nt: TGTGCCAGCAGATCGACAGGGTTCACCGGGGAGCTGTTTTTT; cdr3_aa: CASRSTGFTGELFF
j_call: TRBJ2-1; v_call: TRBV6-5; d_call: TRBD1; clone_size: NA; cdr3_nt: TGTGCCAGCAGCCTCGGGACAGGAGCGGGCAATGAGCAGTTCTTC; cdr3_aa: CASSLGTGAGNEQFF
j_call: TRBJ2-7; v_call: TRBV28; d_call: NA; clone_size: once; cdr3_nt: TGTGCCAGCAGTCCACCCGTTCTTACCTACGAGCAGTACTTC; cdr3_aa: CASSPPVLTYEQYF